This TCR beta chain was captured in a study of T cell responses to AZD1222 COVID-19 vaccine (dated by TCRdb to the early 2020s). Looking at the study overall: A total of 233 trial participants underwent TCR sequencing, of whom 207 received two doses of AZD1222 and some 26 received two doses of the MenACWY control vaccine. Trial participants were enrolled by age into 18-55, 56-69 and 70-plus year subgroups, with roughly 160, 29 and 62 TCR-sequenced participants respectively. The study at large found these results: A significant rise in spike-specific TCR breadth and depth was observed after two AZD1222 doses relative to day 0 and relative to MenACWY recipients. Participants were mostly white British and included more females than males, and it was suggested by the authors that clonal diversity may have been underestimated. Only six AZD1222 recipients were SARS-CoV-2 seropositive at baseline, limiting conclusions about previously exposed vaccinees. CD4 TCRs associated with the vaccine covered the entire spike protein, and the dominant responses were in regions 160-218 and 743-854. Because no day 14 peak-response samples were available, repertoires were characterized only after the peak T cell response. Reportedly, almost half of the unique spike-specific TCRs recognized epitopes lying outside the regions that are mutated in the B.1.351 and B.1.1.7 variants. The 56-69-year group was small, and its depth increase did not reach significance, likely because of low power.

On this clone: Its antigen is not yet known. Base qualities are missing; no much larger clone stands one base away.

Per the publication, the time point label means: about 28 days (+/-7) after the second vaccine dose. AZD1222 recipients whose second dose came at about 4 weeks and those whose second dose came at about 12 weeks were combined into one group, since spike-specific TCR depth and breadth did not differ between the two schedules. Samples from vaccinated people were obtained from the UK trials COV001 and COV002, which included a single-blind randomized controlled phase 2/3 trial of AZD1222 (ChAdOx1 nCoV-19) in healthy adults. For TCRbeta chain sequencing, PBMC samples from trial participants were taken at day 0 and at day 28 after the second dose. The CDR3 holds 14 amino acids from the cysteine to the phenylalanine. Only CDR3 DNA remains: 42 bases, in frame from the first base. V drops 1 base and J drops 4 bases, leaving 10 bases in between. The germline V gene (reference sequence) gives CDR1 as SSHAT and CDR2 as FNYEAQ.

The CDR3 regions of human TCRbeta chains were analyzed by immunosequencing. The authors' pipeline ran thus. TCRs in the repertoires were matched against a reference library of SARS-CoV-2-specific TCRs that had been generated with the MIRA antigen-specificity platform. Breadth meant the fraction of unique TCRs that were SARS-CoV-2-associated, whereas depth meant the fraction of total T cells that were SARS-CoV-2-associated. Using the MIRA data, each spike-specific TCR was mapped to the spike region that the TCR reacts to and placed in a CD4 or CD8 class. Log10-transformed breadth and depth values were compared by one-way ANOVA with Sidak's multiple comparisons tests. Imported from immuneACCESS, the table was reduced by TCRdb to in-frame sequences with V and J called. These copies leave out some clones; in studies compared against another copy, an unresolved V gene accounts for under half, and the cause of the remainder is not known. The D gene and trimming were derived from the DNA, and the V and J assignments and clone size from that table. The sample table contains fewer than 130,000 clones; only one count was recorded for about 94% of them. Together, the top ten hold 2.5% to 3.5% of the sample.

The clonotype was recovered from an adult who received the AZD1222 COVID-19 vaccine. Material: peripheral blood, obtained 28 days after the second AZD1222 dose. Recombination linked TRBV7-7 to TRBJ1-1; perhaps TRBD1 is the D gene, with 6 bases matching. The sequenced DNA is TGTGCCAGCAGCTTAGATCAGGGGAGCACTGAAGCTTTCTTT. Its translation is CASSLDQGSTEAFF.